The entry below describes one T cell receptor beta chain. The target of this receptor is not known. There are no base qualities to consult, and no much larger clone falls within one base. From the cysteine up to the phenylalanine, the CDR3 has a length of 16 residues. The CDR3 DNA has 48 bases and is translated from base 1. Trimmed from V: 1 base; trimmed from J: 5 bases; junction bases lacking a gene match: 8. CDR1 and CDR2 were assigned from the germline V gene as SGHVS and FQNEAQ. This record comes from a study of cytomegalovirus exposure and HLA in healthy donors (dated 2017 in TCRdb). Some background on the complete study: An earlier analysis of 587 of the donors reported over 250 Gb of sequence data and approximately 120 million unique TCR beta sequences obtained from some 170 million T cells. An early release that covered 640 HLA-typed donors contained around 300 gigabases of sequencing data and 85 million to 100 million unique TCR sequences. The genetic ancestry cluster associated with self-reported Caucasian donors included 70% to 85% of the approximately 400 genotyped donors. The study was designed to test whether signatures of past pathogen exposure could be identified by cataloging public T cell receptors. Using immunosequencing, the study profiled T cell repertoires from 550 to 750 subjects and related those repertoires to cytomegalovirus serostatus. Along with the roughly 700-subject first cohort, a separate validation cohort of over a hundred different subjects was used. High-throughput TCR immunosequencing, statistical association of individual TCRs with disease status, and machine learning were combined to predict cytomegalovirus infection status. To study patterns of TCR occurrence, a later analysis re-analyzed previously published TCR beta repertoires from hundreds of donors and added high-resolution HLA genotyping. Rather than drawing on any new phenotypic data, the later analysis identified candidate immune exposures from TCR beta sequences and the way those sequences occurred across donors. An earlier analysis of fewer than 750 of the donors used high-throughput TCR beta sequencing to judge whether each TCR beta V gene segment behaved as functional or pseudogenic. Alongside the repertoire data, information on donor age, sex, ethnicity and CMV serostatus was compiled. A later genetic analysis used genome-wide SNP genotypes for about 65% of the roughly 670 donors, treating that subset as a discovery cohort. All discovery cohort repertoires had been generated using a single sequencing platform. HLA typing covered class I and class II loci at four-digit resolution. Typing coverage varied by locus: roughly 620-640 donors for A, B, C, DRB1 and DQB1; more than 500 for DQA1; nearly 610 for DPA1; roughly 470 for DPB1. Because of strong linkage in the cohort, roughly five DR-DQ haplotypes were treated as single units for association and clustering. Among under 450 genotyped donors of the cohort, an average of approximately 240,000 unique TCR beta nucleotide sequences were sequenced per donor, around 20% of them non-productive. Beyond this particular receptor, the publication reports: A later genetic analysis associated a missense DCLRE1C variant with V-gene and J-gene trimming of TCR beta chains, and an independent cohort replicated the association. In an earlier analysis of about 540 of the donors, most TCR beta V segments were observed in productive rearrangements about 87% or about 30% of the time, broadly matching IMGT annotations. Only TCR beta chains were sequenced in this cohort, and the absence of alpha or paired-chain data limited detectable features. Assigning TCR associations to individual alleles was difficult when HLA alleles, especially DR and DQ, strongly co-occurred. Sequencing depth was assumed to be roughly uniform across donors in the presence/absence analyses, though that assumption may not hold. In both the original and validation cohorts, the classifier was reported to diagnose cytomegalovirus status with high specificity and sensitivity. Because HLA typing was missing for some donors at each locus, association tests included only the typed subset. Immune exposure information for the cohort was limited to CMV serostatus. In a later analysis, the rate of TCR association differed among HLA loci, with DRB1 alleles having the most associated TCRs and HLA-C alleles having the fewest. While some public TCRs were present in many individuals, most TCR sequences turned up only very rarely across donors. The authors suggested that the approach could potentially be extended to other disease states and immunological phenotypes. In a later analysis, HLA-associated TCR beta chains showed more clonal expansion and lower generation probabilities than non-associated chains that were equally common. A further reported finding was that TCR beta sequences accurately predicted the HLA-A and HLA-B alleles for most subjects in the first cohort. Several of the top co-occurrence clusters appeared to be linked to parvovirus B19, influenza, CMV and Epstein-Barr virus, according to a later analysis. A later analysis associated around 16,000 TCR beta sequences with specific HLA alleles at a false discovery rate of 0.05. In a later analysis, most CMV-associated TCR beta chains were found to appear HLA-restricted, with HLA associations seemingly driven largely by CMV exposure. A total of 164 TCR beta chains were listed by the study as associated with cytomegalovirus. Three of the identified cytomegalovirus-associated TCR beta chains were confirmed in vitro to be specific for cytomegalovirus antigens. Correlated functional status among segregating V segments might be attributable to linkage disequilibrium, but an unknown experimental factor could not be ruled out. Compared with the roughly 670-donor mean, donors in an Asian-associated ancestry cluster had fewer N-insertions in productive TCRs, according to a later genetic analysis. The 87-base-pair reads could not distinguish some IMGT-functional V segments, including TRBV6-2 and TRBV6-3, so those segments were excluded. A cluster of highly shared sequence variants was judged likely to be a technical artifact of the sequencing pipeline. Because counts were too low, fewer than 20 rarely observed V segments, including chromosome 9 orphons, were excluded from the earlier analysis of 500 to 700 of the donors.

Library preparation was by the immunoSEQ multiplex PCR assay. The multiplex PCR relied on a mix of 60 forward primers for TCR Vbeta segments and 13 reverse primers for TCR Jbeta segments. The CDR3 region of rearranged TCR beta genes was amplified from genomic DNA with a multiplex PCR assay. The amplified TCR beta libraries were sequenced on the Illumina HiSeq System as 87-base-pair reads. Per the original workflow: Across the roughly 700 repertoires, a later analysis counted 80 million or so unique TCR beta chains, 9 million to 14 million of which were shared by at least two donors. A nearest-neighbor algorithm error-corrected the raw reads and collapsed the reads into unique sequences, merging closely related sequences to remove PCR and sequencing errors. CDR3 sequences were aligned to IMGT reference sequences to assign V, D and J gene segments. For a sequence to be retained, a match of at least six nucleotides was required to both a V gene segment and a J gene segment. A rearrangement was called productive if the CDR3 had no stop codons and remained in frame with V and J, and every other rearrangement was called non-productive. Following IMGT convention, CDR3 was defined as the stretch from the second conserved V-encoded cysteine up to the conserved J-encoded phenylalanine. In an earlier analysis of around 600 of the donors, sequences lacking an unambiguous match to a single V gene segment were excluded. In an earlier analysis of approximately 500 of the donors, a V segment was called functional when productive rearrangements were above 56.7%, and segregating when the standard deviation between donors exceeded 5%. To diagnose cytomegalovirus status from the catalog of TCR beta chain sequences, a statistical classification framework was built. In a later analysis, V and J genes were assigned by comparing TCR nucleotide sequences against IMGT/GENE-DB human TR gene sequences. Using the TCRdist pipeline, a later analysis assigned CDR3 sequences along with most-parsimonious VDJ recombination scenarios. In a later analysis, each TCR beta chain was defined by its CDR3 amino acid sequence together with its V-gene family, and reads lacking a unique V-gene family were excluded. A later analysis removed nearly 600 highly shared, low-generation-probability nucleotide sequences to deal with suspected cross-contamination and a sequencing artifact. In a later analysis, a clonal expansion index was calculated for each public chain from normalized within-repertoire ranks of inferred template counts. In a later analysis, generation probabilities were computed with a VDJ recombination model fitted to out-of-frame rearrangements, and the resulting probabilities were checked against IGoR. A later analysis scored TCR-TCR, TCR-HLA and TCR-CMV co-occurrence with hypergeometric tests, applying a repertoire-size bias correction to TCR pairs. To estimate false discovery rates, a later analysis permuted the HLA or CMV assignments 20 times. In a later analysis, co-occurring TCRs were grouped using DBSCAN, and TCRdist sequence similarity was added for clustering within HLA-allele-positive subsets. Repertoires with fewer than 30,000 or more than 120,000 public chains were left out of co-occurrence clustering, as were a handful of repertoires with anomalous nucleotide sharing. TCRdb mirrors the immuneACCESS table, restricted to in-frame sequences. Some clones are absent from its copies; in checked studies, under half trace to an unresolved V gene, and the reason for the others is unknown. V and J calls plus clone size are reproduced from that table; the DNA served to infer D and trimming. The table for this sample lists around 140,000 clones; approximately 78% of them were counted only once. About 3.2% of the sample goes to the ten largest clones.

The cohort comprised approximately 700 healthy bone marrow donors. Cohort members were all nominally healthy when sampled, although unrecorded immune exposures were likely present. The donor was CMV seronegative and was included in the group of a few hundred seronegative cohort members. Every donor gave a peripheral blood sample, and the peripheral blood mononuclear cells from that sample were used for TCR beta sequencing. Genomic DNA was extracted from the blood cell samples with the Qiagen DNeasy Blood Extraction Kit. Sequencing was performed on PBMCs. This clonotype was obtained from a female donor in good health and CMV-seronegative. Rearrangement joined TRBV7-8 to TRBJ2-5; TRBD2 aligns with 9 central bases. The CDR3 protein is CASSLVGLAGWETQYF. The nucleotides are TGTGCCAGCAGCTTAGTAGGTCTAGCGGGGTGGGAGACCCAGTACTTC.